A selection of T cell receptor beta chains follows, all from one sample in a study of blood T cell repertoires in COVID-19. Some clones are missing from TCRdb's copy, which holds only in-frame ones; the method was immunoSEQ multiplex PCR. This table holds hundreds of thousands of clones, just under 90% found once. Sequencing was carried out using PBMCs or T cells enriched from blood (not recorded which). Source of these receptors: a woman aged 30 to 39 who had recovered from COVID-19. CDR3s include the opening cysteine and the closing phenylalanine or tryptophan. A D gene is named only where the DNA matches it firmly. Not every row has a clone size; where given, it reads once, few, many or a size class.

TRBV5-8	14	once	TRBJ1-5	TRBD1	TGTGCCAGCAGCCGAAGGACAGGACATCAGCCCCAGCATTTT	CASSRRTGHQPQHF
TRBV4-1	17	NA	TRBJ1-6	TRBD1	TGCGCCAGCAGCCAAGGGACAGGGAGGTCCTATAATTCACCCCTCCACTTT	CASSQGTGRSYNSPLHF
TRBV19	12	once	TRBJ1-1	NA	TGTGCCCCCTCTCGGGCAGGGACTGAAGCTTTCTTT	CAPSRAGTEAFF
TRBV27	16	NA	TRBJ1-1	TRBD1	TGTGCCAGCAGTTTTGGGCTCGCAGGGGGTGACACTGAAGCTTTCTTT	CASSFGLAGGDTEAFF
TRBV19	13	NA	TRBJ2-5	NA	TGTGCCAGTAGTACGGGAGCACAAGAGACCCAGTACTTC	CASSTGAQETQYF
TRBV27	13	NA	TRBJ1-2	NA	TGTGCCAGCAGTTTACGGGGGGAAGGTGGCTACACCTTC	CASSLRGEGGYTF
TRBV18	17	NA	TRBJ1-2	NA	TGTGCCAGCTCACCACGGGTACAGCGGAGTTCTAACTATGGCTACACCTTC	CASSPRVQRSSNYGYTF
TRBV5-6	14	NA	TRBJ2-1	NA	TGTGCCAGCAGATTACATAGCGTCCCCCATGAGCAGTTCTTC	CASRLHSVPHEQFF
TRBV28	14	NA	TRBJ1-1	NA	TGTGCCAGCAGTTTAGGGGTCCCCGAAAGGGGAGCTTTCTTT	CASSLGVPERGAFF
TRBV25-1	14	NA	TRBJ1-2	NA	TGTGCCAGCAGTTTCACAGGGCTTCCTCATGGCTACACCTTC	CASSFTGLPHGYTF
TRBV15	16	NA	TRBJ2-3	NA	TGTGCCACCAGCAGAGACGACGGGAGATTCACAGATACGCAGTATTTT	CATSRDDGRFTDTQYF
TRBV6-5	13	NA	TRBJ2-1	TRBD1	TGTGCCAGCAGTTACAACAGGGGGCATGAGCAGTTCTTC	CASSYNRGHEQFF
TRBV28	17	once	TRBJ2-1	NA	TGTGCCAGCAGTCGATACCCGACAGATCCCTCCTACAATGAGCAGTTCTTC	CASSRYPTDPSYNEQFF
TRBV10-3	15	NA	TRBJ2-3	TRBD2	TGTGCCATCAGTCAGGCGGGAGCCAGCACAGATACGCAGTATTTT	CAISQAGASTDTQYF
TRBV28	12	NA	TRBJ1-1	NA	TGTGCCAGCAGTTTAGGCAGGGAGGAGGCTTTCTTT	CASSLGREEAFF
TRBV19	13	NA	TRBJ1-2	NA	TGTGCCAGTAGTATATCGGGGAATGTCGGCTACACCTTC	CASSISGNVGYTF
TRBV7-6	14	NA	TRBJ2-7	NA	TGTGCCAGCAGCCCTGGACACTCCATCTACGAGCAGTACTTC	CASSPGHSIYEQYF
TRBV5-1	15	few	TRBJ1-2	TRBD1	TGCGCCAGCAGCACACTCGGACAGGGCAAACATGGCTACACCTTC	CASSTLGQGKHGYTF
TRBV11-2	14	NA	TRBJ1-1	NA	TGTGCCAGCAGCCCCAATGGGGCGAACACTGAAGCTTTCTTT	CASSPNGANTEAFF
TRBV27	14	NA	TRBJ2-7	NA	TGTGCCAGCAGTCCTACGCGACAGCCCTACGAGCAGTACTTC	CASSPTRQPYEQYF
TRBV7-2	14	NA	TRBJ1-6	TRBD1	TGTGCCAGCAGGGGACAGGGGGATTTGGGACCCCTCCACTTT	CASRGQGDLGPLHF
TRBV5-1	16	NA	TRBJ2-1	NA	TGCGCCAGCAGCTTTGCAGGGTTGGTTGGTGGCAATGAGCAGTTCTTC	CASSFAGLVGGNEQFF
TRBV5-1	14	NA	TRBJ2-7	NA	TGCGCCAGCAGCTGGGGACCGGGAGACTACGAGCAGTACTTC	CASSWGPGDYEQYF
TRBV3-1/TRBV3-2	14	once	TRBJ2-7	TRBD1	TGTGCCAGCAGCCGAAAAACAGGGGGCTTCGAGCAGTACTTC	CASSRKTGGFEQYF
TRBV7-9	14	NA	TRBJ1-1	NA	TGTGCCAGCAGCCTCGGGGTTCGGGACACTGAAGCTTTCTTT	CASSLGVRDTEAFF
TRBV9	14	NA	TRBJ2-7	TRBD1	TGTGCCAGCAGCTTCGACAGGGGTCCCTACGAGCAGTACTTC	CASSFDRGPYEQYF
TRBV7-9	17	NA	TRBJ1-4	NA	TGTGCCAGCAGCCCCGTTGGAGATACAGGGCTTCCTGAAAAACTGTTTTTT	CASSPVGDTGLPEKLFF
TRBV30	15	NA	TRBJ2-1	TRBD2	TGTGCCTGGAGTGTGATCAGCGGGAGGGGGAATGAGCAGTTCTTC	CAWSVISGRGNEQFF
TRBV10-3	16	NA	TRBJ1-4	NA	TGTGCCATCAGGGACCCGGGGACCCCGGGGGTTGAAAAACTGTTTTTT	CAIRDPGTPGVEKLFF
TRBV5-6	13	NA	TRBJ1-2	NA	TGTGCCAGCAGCTCGGAAGAGGACTATGGCTACACCTTC	CASSSEEDYGYTF
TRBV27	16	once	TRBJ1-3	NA	TGTGCCAGCAGTCCTGGGACTCTCGGCTCTGGAAACACCATATATTTT	CASSPGTLGSGNTIYF
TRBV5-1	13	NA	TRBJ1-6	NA	TGCGCCAGCAGCCAAACCTATGATTCACCCCTCCACTTT	CASSQTYDSPLHF
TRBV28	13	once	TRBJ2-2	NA	TGTGCCAGCAGTTTGTTCCATACCGGGGAGCTGTTTTTT	CASSLFHTGELFF
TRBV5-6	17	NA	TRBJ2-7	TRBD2	TGTGCCAGCAGTCATGGGTTTGGGCTAGCGGGTTCCTACGAGCAGTACTTC	CASSHGFGLAGSYEQYF
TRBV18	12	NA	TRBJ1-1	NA	TGTGCCAGCTCACCCAGCGGTGCTGAAGCTTTCTTT	CASSPSGAEAFF
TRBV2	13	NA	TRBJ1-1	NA	TGTGCCAGCAGTGACCAGTGGAACACTGAAGCTTTCTTT	CASSDQWNTEAFF
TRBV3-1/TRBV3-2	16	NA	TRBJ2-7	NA	TGTGCCAGCAGCCCCCTATCGGGACTGAACTCCTACGAGCAGTACTTC	CASSPLSGLNSYEQYF
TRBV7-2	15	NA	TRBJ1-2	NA	TGTGCCAGCAGCTTAATAGGTGTCAGACTTTATGGCTACACCTTC	CASSLIGVRLYGYTF
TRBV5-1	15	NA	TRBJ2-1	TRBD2	TGCGCCAGCAGCGAGGTAGCGGGAGGGTACAATGAGCAGTTCTTC	CASSEVAGGYNEQFF
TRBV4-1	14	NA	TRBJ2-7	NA	TGCGCCAGCAGCCAAGTCATTAGCGGCTACGAGCAGTACTTC	CASSQVISGYEQYF